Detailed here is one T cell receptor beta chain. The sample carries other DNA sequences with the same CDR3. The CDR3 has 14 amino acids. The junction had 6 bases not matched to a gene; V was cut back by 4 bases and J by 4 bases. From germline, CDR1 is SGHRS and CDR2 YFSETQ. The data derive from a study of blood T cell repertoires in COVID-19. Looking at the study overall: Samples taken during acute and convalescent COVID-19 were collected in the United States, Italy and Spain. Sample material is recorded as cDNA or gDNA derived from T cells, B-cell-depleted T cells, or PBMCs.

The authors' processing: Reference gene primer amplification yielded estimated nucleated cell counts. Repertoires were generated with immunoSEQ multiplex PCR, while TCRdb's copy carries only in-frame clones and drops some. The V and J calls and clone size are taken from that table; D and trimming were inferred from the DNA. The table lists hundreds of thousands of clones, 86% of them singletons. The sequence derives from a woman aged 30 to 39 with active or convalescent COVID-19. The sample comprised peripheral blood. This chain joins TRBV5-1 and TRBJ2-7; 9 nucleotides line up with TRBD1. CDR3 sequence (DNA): TGCGCCAGCAGCCCGGGACAGGGTCCTTACGAGCAGTACTTC. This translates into CASSPGQGPYEQYF.